These 10 T cell receptor beta chains were all obtained from the same sample, sequenced in a study of cytomegalovirus exposure and HLA in healthy donors. PCR amplification relied on 60 Vbeta primers (plus 13 Jbeta primers). Using immunoSEQ multiplex PCR, the repertoire was profiled, and TCRdb retains in-frame clones only, with some absent. The sample yields some 250,000 clones, around 80% seen once. The sequenced sample consisted of PBMCs. Receptors originate from a woman in her 40s in good health and CMV-seropositive.

This clone was counted a single time. The chain joins TRBV9 to TRBJ2-3, with 10 bases matching TRBD2. V shed 0 bases, J shed 3 bases, and the junction held 4 bases outside the gene matches. This CDR3 has 16 residues. Germline V gene sequence: CDR1 SGDLS, CDR2 YYNGEE. The chain's CDR3 is CASSVERGGRTDTQYF. The DNA of the CDR3 is TGTGCCAGCAGCGTAGAGCGGGGGGGCAGGACAGATACGCAGTATTTT.

This chain links TRBV27 with TRBJ2-7, with D perhaps matching TRBD1 (5 bases). V was shortened by 5 bases and J by 3 bases, with 14 bases between the two germline ends. The germline gives CDR1 MNHEY, CDR2 SMNVEV (reference sequence). The CDR3 extends over 14 amino acids. In DNA, the CDR3 is TGTGCCAGCAGTATCCTACCTAGGGGCTACGAGCAGTACTTC. Protein sequence: CASSILPRGYEQYF.

The V gene is TRBV19, the J gene TRBJ2-7; a possible D gene is TRBD1 (5 bases). Germline values: CDR1 LNHDA, CDR2 SQIVND (reference sequence). Between the trimmed V and J ends, which lost 3 bases and 0 bases, there was a span of 6 bases. This CDR3 spans 13 amino acids. The CDR3: CASSMTVSYEQYF. CDR3 bases: TGTGCCAGTAGTATGACAGTCTCCTACGAGCAGTACTTC.

This chain links TRBV19 with TRBJ2-1, with D tentatively TRBD1 (5 bases). V shed 9 bases and J shed 9 bases, with 24 bases lying between them. This CDR3 is built from 15 residues. Germline assignment: CDR1 LNHDA and CDR2 SQIVND (reference sequence). The CDR3, as DNA: TGTGCCAGCAGGGCCGATACCCGCTTTTCCGGTGAGCAGTTCTTC. Its translation: CASRADTRFSGEQFF. Complete variable domain (other parts from reference TRBV19 and TRBJ2-1): DGGITQSPKYLFRKEGQNVTLSCEQNLNHDAMYWYRQDPGQGLRLIYYSQIVNDFQKGDIAEGYSVSREKKESFPLTVTSAQKNPTAFYLCASRADTRFSGEQFFGPGTRLTVL.

A few counts support this clone. The rearrangement links TRBV15 to TRBJ2-5; 9 bases line up with TRBD1. The junction had 6 bases not matched to a gene; V was cut back by 3 bases and J by 1 base. From germline, CDR1 is LNHNV and CDR2 YYDKDF (reference sequence). The CDR3 contains 16 residues. CDR3 protein: CATSRDRGWGQETQYF. In DNA, the CDR3 is TGTGCCACCAGCAGGGACAGGGGTTGGGGCCAAGAGACCCAGTACTTC.

This chain joins TRBV5-1 and TRBJ2-2, with TRBD2 identical over 8 bases. With 0 bases clipped from V and 2 bases from J, the junction kept 3 bases outside the gene matches. The germline CDR1 and CDR2 sequences are SGHRS and YFSETQ. There are 16 residues in the CDR3. CDR3 coding DNA: TGCGCCAGCAGCTTGGATGCGGGGGGAAACACCGGGGAGCTGTTTTTT. Its protein product is CASSLDAGGNTGELFF.

This rearrangement joins TRBV2 to TRBJ2-5; D possibly corresponds to TRBD2 (5 bases). Germline CDR1 SNHLY, CDR2 FYNNEI. The CDR3 runs to 15 residues. The V gene lost 8 bases and the J gene lost 2 bases, with 18 bases spanning the gap. This CDR3 reads CASVGEIRAQETQYF. The CDR3 DNA follows: TGTGCCAGCGTGGGAGAGATACGGGCACAAGAGACCCAGTACTTC.

The rearrangement joins TRBV30 to TRBJ2-2, with D perhaps matching TRBD1 (6 bases). V was trimmed by 0 bases and J by 8 bases, leaving 13 bases between them. The germline V gene has CDR1 GTSNPN and CDR2 SVGIG (reference sequence). This CDR3 region has 14 residues. In DNA, the CDR3 is TGTGCCTGGAGTGTTGACAGGTCATCAGGGGAGCTGTTTTTT. Its protein is CAWSVDRSSGELFF. Looking up the rest from reference TRBV30 and TRBJ2-2 gives the full variable domain: SQTIHQWPATLVQPVGSPLSLECTVEGTSNPNLYWYRQAAGRGLQLLFYSVGIGQISSEVPQNLSASRPQDRQFILSSKKLLLSDSGFYLCAWSVDRSSGELFFGEGSRLTVL.

The chain joins TRBV11-1 to TRBJ1-1; the D gene is possibly TRBD1 (6 bases). CDR1 is SGHAT, CDR2 FQDESV, per germline (reference sequence). Deletions cut 0 bases from V and 9 bases from J, with 8 bases between. The CDR3 covers 12 residues. This chain's CDR3 is CASSLATGQAFF. As DNA, the CDR3 is TGTGCCAGCAGCTTAGCGACAGGCCAAGCTTTCTTT.

The chain recombines TRBV12-5 with TRBJ2-2; 11 bases are shared with TRBD2. After removal of 2 bases from V and 0 bases from J, the junction contained 11 bases not matched to a gene. The CDR3 length is 20 residues. Germline values: CDR1 LGHNT, CDR2 FRNRAP. The CDR3 is CASGLQRGTSGTANTGELFF. The CDR3, as DNA: TGTGCTAGTGGTTTGCAACGGGGGACTAGCGGAACCGCGAACACCGGGGAGCTGTTTTTT. The full variable domain, in which reference TRBV12-5 and TRBJ2-2 provide the parts outside the CDR3, is DARVTQTPRHKVTEMGQEVTMRCQPILGHNTVFWYRQTMMQGLELLAYFRNRAPLDDSGMPKDRFSAEMPDATLATLKIQPSEPRDSAVYFCASGLQRGTSGTANTGELFFGEGSRLTVL.